This passage covers 17 T cell receptor beta chains from one sample sequenced in a study of CD8 T cells in Susac syndrome. RNA totalling roughly 0.45 to 1 ug underwent reverse transcription with random hexamers. TCRdb re-derived calls from the immunoSEQ multiplex PCR reads in MiXCR, one entry per CDR3 protein. This sample carries over 100,000 distinct CDR3 sequences, roughly 91% of them seen once, and the ten largest clones take 0.11% to 0.15%. Specimen: CD4+ T cells from PBMCs. The receptors come from a human donor in good health.

Here the CDR3 DNA reads TGTGCCAGCAGCTACTCGGCGCCAGAGAACAATGAGCAGTTCTTC. Translated: CASSYSAPENNEQFF. The V gene is TRBV7-2, the J gene TRBJ2-1; no clear D. There are 15 residues in the CDR3. Germline V gives CDR1 SGHTA, CDR2 FQGNSA. Deletions cut 4 bases from V and 5 bases from J, with 15 bases between.

This chain connects TRBV20-1 to TRBJ1-2; 7 bases match TRBD1. The CDR3 covers 15 residues. J gave up 3 bases and V 1 base, and 8 bases lay outside the gene matches. Germline loops: CDR1 DFQATT, CDR2 SNEGSKA (reference sequence). The CDR3 sequence is CSARGTRQGHYGYTF. CDR3 coding DNA: TGCAGTGCTAGAGGAACTCGACAGGGACACTATGGCTACACCTTC.

The J gene is TRBJ2-4, the V gene TRBV3-1; the D is unclear. Trimming cost V 1 base and J 8 bases, with 12 bases left between them. Per germline, CDR1 LGHDT and CDR2 YNNKEL (reference sequence). The CDR3 sequence is 14 residues long. CDR3 nucleotide sequence: TGTGCCAGCAGCCAAGTTAGGCTCCCCTACATTCAGTACTTC. As protein: CASSQVRLPYIQYF.

V and J are TRBV4-3 and TRBJ2-3; TRBD2 aligns across 9 bases. The germline V gene has CDR1 LGHNA and CDR2 YSLEER. V lost 0 bases to trimming and J lost 4 bases; unmatched junction nucleotides: 5. The CDR3 totals 16 residues. The chain's CDR3 is CASSQEVAGVADTQYF. CDR3 nucleotides: TGCGCCAGCAGCCAAGAGGTAGCGGGGGTGGCAGATACGCAGTATTTT.

V is TRBV7-9 and J is TRBJ1-5; 7 bases match TRBD1. J gave up 1 base and V 5 bases, and 2 bases lay outside the gene matches. Germline CDR1 SEHNR, CDR2 FQNEAQ (reference sequence). The CDR3 is made up of 14 amino acids. The CDR3 is CASSTGQSNQPQHF. The CDR3 nucleotides read TGTGCCAGCAGCACGGGACAGAGCAATCAGCCCCAGCATTTT. Based on the CDR3 plus reference TRBV7-9 and TRBJ1-5, the full variable domain is DTGVSQNPRHKITKRGQNVTFRCDPISEHNRLYWYRQTLGQGPEFLTYFQNEAQLEKSRLLSDRFSAERPKGSFSTLEIQRTEQGDSAMYLCASSTGQSNQPQHFGDGTRLSIL.

The V gene is TRBV9, the J gene TRBJ2-7, with a tentative D call TRBD1 (5 bases). V was clipped by 4 bases and J by 6 bases, with 11 bases between them. Per germline, CDR1 SGDLS and CDR2 YYNGEE. The CDR3 consists of 12 residues. This CDR3 is CASSRVQGEQYF. The DNA of the CDR3 is TGTGCCAGCAGCCGGGTTCAGGGCGAGCAGTACTTC. Variable domain in full (rest from reference TRBV9 and TRBJ2-7): DSGVTQTPKHLITATGQRVTLRCSPRSGDLSVYWYQQSLDQGLQFLIQYYNGEERAKGNILERFSAQQFPDLHSELNLSSLELGDSALYFCASSRVQGEQYFGPGTRLTVT.

This clonotype was picked up one time. The DNA of the CDR3 is TGTGCCAGCAGCTCAAGGACAATAAACACTGAAGCTTTCTTT. It codes for CASSSRTINTEAFF. The gene calls are TRBV3-1 and TRBJ1-1; D possibly corresponds to TRBD1 (5 bases). Germline loops: CDR1 LGHDT, CDR2 YNNKEL (reference sequence). The CDR3 contains 14 residues. Trimming left V 5 bases short and J 2 bases short, with 12 bases between.

J is TRBJ2-5 and V is TRBV29-1, with TRBD2 matching over 12 bases. CDR3 size: 19 residues. The ends lost 0 bases at V and 4 bases at J; junction bases unmatched: 15. Germline V CDR1 and CDR2: SQVTM, ANQGSEA. The CDR3 sequence: CSVEDRRLAGGPRSETQYF. The DNA for the CDR3 is TGCAGCGTTGAAGATCGGCGTCTAGCGGGAGGGCCGCGTTCAGAGACCCAGTACTTC. Full variable domain (outside the CDR3, taken from reference TRBV29-1 and TRBJ2-5): SAVISQKPSRDICQRGTSLTIQCQVDSQVTMMFWYRQQPGQSLTLIATANQGSEATYESGFVIDKFPISRPNLTFSTLTVSNMSPEDSSIYLCSVEDRRLAGGPRSETQYFGPGTRLLVL.

The rearrangement uses TRBV6-6 and TRBJ1-5; D is unclear. V dropped 6 bases and J dropped 5 bases, with 8 bases sitting between them. The CDR3 contains 12 residues. CDR1 is MNHNY and CDR2 is SVGAGI in the germline V gene (reference sequence). CDR3 coding DNA: TGTGCCAGCAGCCAGATTTATCAGCCCCAGCATTTT. Translation gives CASSQIYQPQHF.

This chain connects TRBV4-2 to TRBJ1-1; D gene unclear. CDR3 length equals 14 residues. CDR1 is LGHNA, CDR2 YNFKEQ, per germline. V was trimmed by 0 bases and J by 5 bases, leaving 10 bases between them. The CDR3 reads CASSQEEAQTEAFF. The DNA of the CDR3 is TGTGCCAGCAGCCAAGAAGAGGCGCAGACTGAAGCTTTCTTT.

This clonotype was found once. This chain uses TRBV14 with TRBJ2-7, with D possibly matching TRBD1 (6 bases). Germline V gene data show CDR1 as SGHDN and CDR2 as FVKESK. The length of the CDR3 is 13 residues. Trimming pared 0 bases from V and 9 bases from J, leaving 12 bases between. As DNA, the CDR3 is TGTGCCAGCAGCCAAGATCTGAGGGGGTCGCAGTACTTC. Translated, it gives CASSQDLRGSQYF.

This chain connects TRBV20-1 to TRBJ2-3; 11 bases agree with TRBD2. Per germline, CDR1 DFQATT and CDR2 SNEGSKA (reference sequence). The CDR3 is 15 residues long. The V segment lost 3 bases and the J segment 2 bases; nucleotides outside the gene matches: 4. This chain's CDR3 is CSASRLAGNTDTQYF. The CDR3 DNA follows: TGCAGTGCTAGCCGACTAGCGGGAAACACAGATACGCAGTATTTT.

The V call is TRBV19, the J call TRBJ2-2; 8 bases agree with TRBD1. The germline V gene encodes CDR1 LNHDA and CDR2 SQIVND (reference sequence). Trimming at V came to 4 bases and at J to 9 bases, leaving 16 bases not matched to a gene. The CDR3 totals 17 residues. This CDR3 reads CASSRYNGQGNNRELFF. CDR3 in DNA: TGTGCCAGTAGTAGATACAACGGACAGGGAAATAACCGGGAGCTGTTTTTT.

The CDR3 sequence is CASSPGTGLYEQYF. DNA for the CDR3: TGCGCCAGCAGCCCGGGGACAGGGTTATACGAGCAGTACTTC. The chain uses TRBV5-1 and TRBJ2-7; TRBD1 matches 9 bases. Per the germline V gene, CDR1 is SGHRS and CDR2 is YFSETQ. The CDR3 spans 14 residues. V was clipped by 4 bases and J by 4 bases; unmatched bases: 6.

V usage is TRBV20-1 and J usage is TRBJ2-3, with 7 nucleotides matching TRBD2. Per germline, CDR1 DFQATT and CDR2 SNEGSKA (reference sequence). The CDR3 length is 13 residues. V lost 5 bases and J lost 6; bases outside the gene matches: 8. CDR3 sequence (DNA): TGCAGTGCTTCTCGGACTAGAGCGGATACGCAGTATTTT. Amino acid sequence: CSASRTRADTQYF.

The chain recombines TRBV9 with TRBJ2-7; the match to TRBD1 covers 9 bases. The trim removed 0 bases at V and 4 bases at J, leaving 2 bases unmatched. This CDR3 has 14 residues. Germline V gene sequence: CDR1 SGDLS, CDR2 YYNGEE. The CDR3: CASSVGDRVYEQYF. The CDR3 DNA reads as TGTGCCAGCAGCGTAGGGGACAGGGTGTACGAGCAGTACTTC.

J is TRBJ2-3 and V is TRBV20-1; tentatively, D is TRBD1 (8 bases). CDR1 and CDR2 from the germline V gene are DFQATT and SNEGSKA (reference sequence). The CDR3 length is 14 residues. The chain's CDR3 is CSRTGREQADTQYF. In DNA, the CDR3 is TGCAGCCGGACAGGGCGGGAGCAGGCAGATACGCAGTATTTT.